The 17 T cell receptor beta chains reported below all come from one sample, sequenced in a study of CD8 T cells in Susac syndrome. RNA was extracted with the RNeasy kit, and a quantity of roughly 0.45 to 1 ug was reverse transcribed using random hexamers. Via MiXCR, TCRdb re-called the immunoSEQ multiplex PCR reads, giving one row per CDR3 protein. The table has fewer than 140,000 distinct CDR3 sequences, approximately 94% seen once. The sequenced sample consisted of CD8+ T cells from PBMCs. The receptors derive from a human donor with Susac syndrome.

The V gene is TRBV13, the J gene TRBJ2-3; 9 nucleotides align to TRBD1. In germline, CDR1 is PRHDT, CDR2 FYEKMQ (reference sequence). V lost 5 bases, J lost 0 bases, and 3 bases stayed unmatched. The CDR3 is 15 amino acids. CDR3 nucleotides: TGTGCCAGCAGCCGTGGGACAGGGAGCACAGATACGCAGTATTTT. Encoded protein: CASSRGTGSTDTQYF.

The rearrangement links TRBV9 to TRBJ2-3; the D is unclear. Trimming shortened V by 3 bases and J by 1 base, and 3 bases separated the two germline ends. Germline lookup yields CDR1 SGDLS and CDR2 YYNGEE. This CDR3 spans 12 amino acids. CDR3 nucleotide sequence: TGTGCCAGCAGCGCCGGCACAGATACGCAGTATTTT. It translates to CASSAGTDTQYF.

This rearrangement joins TRBV9 to TRBJ1-2; 7 nucleotides agree with TRBD1. J was trimmed by 6 bases and V by 4 bases; bases with no gene match: 6. The germline CDR1 and CDR2 sequences are SGDLS and YYNGEE. The CDR3 extends over 13 amino acids. The CDR3 DNA reads TGTGCCAGCAGCCTAGGACAGGTCCATGGCTACACCTTC. Protein: CASSLGQVHGYTF.

The chain joins TRBV19 to TRBJ1-5; D is unclear. Looked up from germline, CDR1 is LNHDA and CDR2 is SQIVND (reference sequence). The germline V and J ends were trimmed by 7 bases and 6 bases, with 13 bases remaining between them. The CDR3 contains 13 residues. The CDR3 sequence is CASKTSGGQPQHF. CDR3 coding DNA: TGTGCCAGTAAAACTTCGGGAGGTCAGCCCCAGCATTTT.

The chain combines TRBV20-1 with TRBJ2-3; 9 positions agree with TRBD2. After removal of 3 bases from V and 5 bases from J, the junction contained 12 bases not matched to a gene. Germline V lookup: CDR1 DFQATT, CDR2 SNEGSKA (reference sequence). The length of the CDR3 is 16 residues. As DNA, the CDR3 is TGCAGTGCTAGTGCACCCGGGACTAGCTTGGAAGATACGCAGTATTTT. This translates into CSASAPGTSLEDTQYF.

This chain joins TRBV5-4 and TRBJ2-2; no clear D gene. This CDR3 is built from 13 residues. Trimming left V 5 bases short and J 6 bases short, with 11 bases between. Looked up from germline, CDR1 is SGHNT and CDR2 is YYREEE (reference sequence). DNA for the CDR3: TGTGCCAGCAGGCCTGACATAGCCGGGGAGCTGTTTTTT. The encoded protein is CASRPDIAGELFF. The full variable domain, rest sourced from reference TRBV5-4 and TRBJ2-2, is ETGVTQSPTHLIKTRGQQVTLRCSSQSGHNTVSWYQQALGQGPQFIFQYYREEENGRGNFPPRFSGLQFPNYSSELNVNALELDDSALYLCASRPDIAGELFFGEGSRLTVL.

The CDR3 here is CASSLEDSPLHF. In DNA form, the CDR3 reads TGTGCCAGCAGCTTAGAAGATTCACCCCTCCACTTT. The genes are TRBV13 and TRBJ1-6; D call uncertain. Trimming took 1 base from V and 8 from J, leaving 3 bases between them. The CDR3 covers 12 residues. Germline CDR1 is PRHDT and CDR2 is FYEKMQ (reference sequence).

This chain joins TRBV5-6 and TRBJ2-7, with D perhaps being TRBD1 or TRBD2 (5 bases each). The CDR3 covers 14 residues. The germline CDR1 and CDR2 sequences are SGHDT and YYEEEE. V was pared by 4 bases and J by 3 bases, with 14 bases between. The CDR3 loop reads CASSPRGGGYEQYF. CDR3 DNA: TGTGCCAGCAGCCCCCGGGGTGGGGGCTACGAGCAGTACTTC.

This sequence joins TRBV2 and TRBJ1-1; 7 bases are a match to TRBD1. V dropped 5 bases and J dropped 0; count of bases not matched to a gene: 12. The CDR3 covers 17 residues. Germline CDR1 is SNHLY and CDR2 is FYNNEI. The CDR3, as DNA: TGTGCCAGCAGTTCACTGAAGGGGGCTCGGATGAACACTGAAGCTTTCTTT. Translation: CASSSLKGARMNTEAFF.

The gene calls are TRBV12-3 or TRBV12-4 and TRBJ2-5, with 9 nucleotides matching TRBD1. Trimming removed 3 bases from V and 3 bases from J; junction bases left unmatched: 8. CDR3 length: 16 residues. The DNA of the CDR3 is TGTGCCAGCAGTTTGGGAGGGACAGGGAACGAAGAGACCCAGTACTTC. Protein: CASSLGGTGNEETQYF.

This chain uses TRBV13 with TRBJ2-4; no definite D call. V lost 5 bases to trimming and J lost 0 bases, with 11 bases between them. This CDR3 comprises 15 residues. Germline V gene data show CDR1 as PRHDT and CDR2 as FYEKMQ (reference sequence). The CDR3 sequence is CASSPRSGAKNIQYF. CDR3 nucleotide sequence: TGTGCCAGCAGCCCTAGAAGTGGAGCCAAAAACATTCAGTACTTC.

J is TRBJ2-3 and V is TRBV15; 9 bases map to TRBD1. The CDR3 is made up of 16 amino acids. Looked up from germline, CDR1 is LNHNV and CDR2 is YYDKDF (reference sequence). The V gene end was trimmed by 3 bases and the J gene end by 1 base; junction bases not matched to a gene: 5. Written as DNA, the CDR3 is TGTGCCACCAGCAGTAAACAGGGGGCTGGCACAGATACGCAGTATTTT. As protein: CATSSKQGAGTDTQYF.

This clonotype came up once. The rearrangement links TRBV3-1 to TRBJ2-7, with a tentative D call TRBD2 (5 bases). This CDR3 spans 13 amino acids. Trimming removed 3 bases at V and 2 bases at J, with 8 bases between. Looked up from germline, CDR1 is LGHDT and CDR2 is YNNKEL (reference sequence). The CDR3 DNA reads as TGTGCCAGCAGCCAGAGGGAAACCTACGAGCAGTACTTC. Its protein product is CASSQRETYEQYF.

This chain links TRBV29-1 with TRBJ2-7; D is perhaps TRBD1 or TRBD2 (6 bases each). V was trimmed by 0 bases and J by 6 bases, leaving 12 bases between them. This CDR3 is built from 13 residues. The germline gives CDR1 SQVTM, CDR2 ANQGSEA. Here the CDR3 DNA reads TGCAGCGTTGAAGATCTAGGGGGGCGCGAGCAGTACTTC. Amino acids: CSVEDLGGREQYF.

In its sample, this clonotype was seen once. This sequence joins TRBV4-3 and TRBJ2-3; tentatively, D is TRBD1 or TRBD2 (5 bases each). The CDR3 is 21 residues long. Germline V gives CDR1 LGHNA, CDR2 YSLEER. Between the trimmed V and J ends, which lost 0 bases and 4 bases, there was a span of 29 bases. DNA for the CDR3: TGCGCCAGCAGCCAAGATCGAGGGGCTGGCGGAGGATTTGTCCCCTCAGATACGCAGTATTTT. Translating it yields CASSQDRGAGGGFVPSDTQYF.

This clonotype was counted once. This chain joins TRBV4-3 and TRBJ2-6; D not resolved. CDR3 length: 13 residues. Germline CDR1 and CDR2: LGHNA and YSLEER. V was cut by 4 bases and J by 5 bases, with 6 bases left in between. This CDR3 reads CASSPFRANVLTF. The CDR3 nucleotides are TGCGCCAGCAGCCCATTCAGGGCCAACGTCCTGACTTTC.

This chain links TRBV19 with TRBJ1-1; D not certain. The CDR3 sequence is 13 residues long. The V end lost 3 bases, the J end lost 1 base, and 6 bases lay between the germline ends. Germline V lookup: CDR1 LNHDA, CDR2 SQIVND (reference sequence). The CDR3: CASSIWGNTEAFF. The CDR3 bases are TGTGCCAGTAGTATCTGGGGGAACACTGAAGCTTTCTTT.